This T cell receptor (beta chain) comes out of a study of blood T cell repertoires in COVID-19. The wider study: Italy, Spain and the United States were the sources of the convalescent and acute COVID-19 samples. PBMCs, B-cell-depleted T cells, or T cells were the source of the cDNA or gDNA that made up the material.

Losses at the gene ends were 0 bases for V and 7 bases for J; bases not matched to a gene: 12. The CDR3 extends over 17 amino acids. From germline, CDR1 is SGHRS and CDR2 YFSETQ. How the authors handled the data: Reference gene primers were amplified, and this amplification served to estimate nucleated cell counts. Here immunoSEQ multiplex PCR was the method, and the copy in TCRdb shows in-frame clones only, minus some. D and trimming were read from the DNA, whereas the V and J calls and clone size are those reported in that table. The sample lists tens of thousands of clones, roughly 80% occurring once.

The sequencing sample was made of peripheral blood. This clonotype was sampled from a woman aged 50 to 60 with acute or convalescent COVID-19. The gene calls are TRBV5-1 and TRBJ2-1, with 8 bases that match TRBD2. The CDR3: CASSLEASGSPANEQFF. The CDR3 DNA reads TGCGCCAGCAGCTTGGAAGCGAGCGGGAGCCCGGCGAATGAGCAGTTCTTC. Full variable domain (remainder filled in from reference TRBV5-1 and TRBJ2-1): KAGVTQTPRYLIKTRGQQVTLSCSPISGHRSVSWYQQTPGQGLQFLFEYFSETQRNKGNFPGRFSGRQFSNSRSEMNVSTLELGDSALYLCASSLEASGSPANEQFFGPGTRLTVL.